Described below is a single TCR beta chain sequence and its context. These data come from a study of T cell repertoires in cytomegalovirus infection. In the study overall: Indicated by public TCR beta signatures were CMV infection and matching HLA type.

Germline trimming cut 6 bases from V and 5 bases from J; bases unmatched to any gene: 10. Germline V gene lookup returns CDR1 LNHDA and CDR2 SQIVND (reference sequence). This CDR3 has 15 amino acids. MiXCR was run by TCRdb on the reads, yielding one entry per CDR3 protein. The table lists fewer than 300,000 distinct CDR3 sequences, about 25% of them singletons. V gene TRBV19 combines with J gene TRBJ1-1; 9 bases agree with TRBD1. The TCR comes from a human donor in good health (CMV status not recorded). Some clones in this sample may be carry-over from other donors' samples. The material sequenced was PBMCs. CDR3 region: CASSQTGGSGTEAFF. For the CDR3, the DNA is TGTGCCAGTAGCCAAACAGGGGGCTCGGGGACTGAAGCTTTCTTT.